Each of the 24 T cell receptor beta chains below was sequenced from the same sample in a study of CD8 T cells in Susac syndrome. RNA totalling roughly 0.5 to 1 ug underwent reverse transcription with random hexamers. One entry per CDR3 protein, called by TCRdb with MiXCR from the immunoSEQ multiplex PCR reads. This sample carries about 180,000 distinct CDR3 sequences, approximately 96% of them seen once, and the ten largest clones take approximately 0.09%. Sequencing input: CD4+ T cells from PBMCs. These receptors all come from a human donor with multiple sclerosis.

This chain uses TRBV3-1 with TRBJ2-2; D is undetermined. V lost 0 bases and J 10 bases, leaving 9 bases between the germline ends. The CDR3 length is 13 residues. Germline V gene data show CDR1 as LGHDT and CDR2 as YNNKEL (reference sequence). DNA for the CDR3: TGTGCCAGCAGCCAAGATGACGCCCTGGAGCTGTTTTTT. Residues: CASSQDDALELFF. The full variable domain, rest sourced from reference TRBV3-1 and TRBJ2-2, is DTAVSQTPKYLVTQMGNDKSIKCEQNLGHDTMYWYKQDSKKFLKIMFSYNNKELIINETVPNRFSPKSPDKAHLNLHINSLELGDSAVYFCASSQDDALELFFGEGSRLTVL.

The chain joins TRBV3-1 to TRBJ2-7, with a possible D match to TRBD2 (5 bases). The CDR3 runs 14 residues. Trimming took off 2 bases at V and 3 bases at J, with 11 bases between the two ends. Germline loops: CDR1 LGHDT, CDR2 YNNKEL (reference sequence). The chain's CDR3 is CASSQFNGVYEQYF. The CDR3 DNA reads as TGTGCCAGCAGCCAATTTAACGGGGTCTACGAGCAGTACTTC.

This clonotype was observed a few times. CDR3 in DNA: TGTGCCAGCAGCCAGGGCCCGGGCAATCAGCCCCAGCATTTT. Residues: CASSQGPGNQPQHF. The chain employs TRBV3-1 and TRBJ1-5; D is unclear. This CDR3 is 14 amino acids long. Trimming left V 3 bases short and J 2 bases short, with 8 bases between. CDR1 LGHDT and CDR2 YNNKEL come from the germline V gene (reference sequence).

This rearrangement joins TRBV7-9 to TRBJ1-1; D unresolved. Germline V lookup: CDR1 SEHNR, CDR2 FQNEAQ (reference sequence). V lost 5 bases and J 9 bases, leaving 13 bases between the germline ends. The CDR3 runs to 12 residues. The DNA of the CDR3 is TGTGCCAGCAGCCCTCAAGGGATGAAAGCTTTCTTT. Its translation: CASSPQGMKAFF.

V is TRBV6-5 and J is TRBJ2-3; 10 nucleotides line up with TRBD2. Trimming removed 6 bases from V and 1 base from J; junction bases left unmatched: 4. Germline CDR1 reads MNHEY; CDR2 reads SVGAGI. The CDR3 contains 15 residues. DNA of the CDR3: TGTGCCAGCAGCCGAGGACTAGCGGGCACAGATACGCAGTATTTT. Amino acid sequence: CASSRGLAGTDTQYF.

The CDR3 region is CASSSTPGTYEQYF. The CDR3 bases are TGCGCCAGCAGCTCCACTCCGGGAACCTACGAGCAGTACTTC. The chain carries TRBV5-1 and TRBJ2-7; a weak D match, TRBD2 (5 bases). V lost 3 bases and J 2 bases, leaving 12 bases between the germline ends. In germline, CDR1 is SGHRS, CDR2 YFSETQ. The CDR3 loop spans 14 amino acids.

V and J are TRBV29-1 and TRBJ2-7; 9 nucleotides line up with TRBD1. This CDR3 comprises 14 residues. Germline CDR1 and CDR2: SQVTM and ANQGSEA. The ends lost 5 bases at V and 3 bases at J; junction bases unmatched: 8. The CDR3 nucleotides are TGCAGCGTTAAAGGACAGGGGACTATCTACGAGCAGTACTTC. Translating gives CSVKGQGTIYEQYF.

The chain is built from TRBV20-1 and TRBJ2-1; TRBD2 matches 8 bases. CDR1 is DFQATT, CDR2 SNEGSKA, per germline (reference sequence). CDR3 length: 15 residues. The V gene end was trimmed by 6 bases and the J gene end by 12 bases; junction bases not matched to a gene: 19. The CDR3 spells CSAPTAGGAILGQFF. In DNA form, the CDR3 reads TGCAGTGCACCGACGGCCGGGGGGGCCATCCTCGGGCAGTTCTTC.

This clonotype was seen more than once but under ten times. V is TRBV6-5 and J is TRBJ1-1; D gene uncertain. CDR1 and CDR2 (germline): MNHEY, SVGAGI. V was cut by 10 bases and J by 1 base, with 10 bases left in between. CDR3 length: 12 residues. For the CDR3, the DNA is TGTGCCACCTCCAGAGGGAACACTGAAGCTTTCTTT. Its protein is CATSRGNTEAFF.

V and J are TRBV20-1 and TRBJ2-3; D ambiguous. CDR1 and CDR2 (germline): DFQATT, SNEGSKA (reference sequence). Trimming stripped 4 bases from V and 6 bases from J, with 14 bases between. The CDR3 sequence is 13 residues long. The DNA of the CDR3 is TGCAGTGCTACCTCACCTCTTGGGGATACGCAGTATTTT. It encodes CSATSPLGDTQYF.

The CDR3 DNA reads as TGTGCCAGCAGCCAAGATCGTGCCGGGTTCGAGCAGTACTTC. It yields the protein CASSQDRAGFEQYF. The J gene is TRBJ2-7, the V gene TRBV3-1; D not resolved. Germline V gives CDR1 LGHDT, CDR2 YNNKEL (reference sequence). V dropped 0 bases and J dropped 6 bases, with 12 bases sitting between them. There are 14 residues in the CDR3.

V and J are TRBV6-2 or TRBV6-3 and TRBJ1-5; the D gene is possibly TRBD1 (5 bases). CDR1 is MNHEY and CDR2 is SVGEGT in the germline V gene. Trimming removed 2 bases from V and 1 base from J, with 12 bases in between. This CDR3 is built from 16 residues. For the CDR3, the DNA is TGTGCCAGCAGTTACCCCGCCAGGGCCAGCAATCAGCCCCAGCATTTT. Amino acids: CASSYPARASNQPQHF.

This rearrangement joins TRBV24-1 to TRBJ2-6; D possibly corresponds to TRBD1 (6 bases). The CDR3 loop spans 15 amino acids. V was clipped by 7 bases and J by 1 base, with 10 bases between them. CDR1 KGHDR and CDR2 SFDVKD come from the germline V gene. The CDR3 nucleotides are TGTGCCACCAGCGACACAGGGTCTGGGGCCAACGTCCTGACTTTC. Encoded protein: CATSDTGSGANVLTF.

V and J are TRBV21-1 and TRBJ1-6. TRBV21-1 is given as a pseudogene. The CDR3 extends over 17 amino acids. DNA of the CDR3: TGTGCCAGCAGCAAAGTGGGCCGGTTGCCCTATAATTCACCCCTCCACTTT. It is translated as CASSKVGRLPYNSPLHF.

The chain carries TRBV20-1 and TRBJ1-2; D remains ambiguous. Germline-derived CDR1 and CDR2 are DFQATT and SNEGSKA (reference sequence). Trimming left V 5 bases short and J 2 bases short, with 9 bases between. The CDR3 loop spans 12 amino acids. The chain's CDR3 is CSAVDGNYGYTF. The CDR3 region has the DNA TGCAGTGCTGTGGACGGAAACTATGGCTACACCTTC.

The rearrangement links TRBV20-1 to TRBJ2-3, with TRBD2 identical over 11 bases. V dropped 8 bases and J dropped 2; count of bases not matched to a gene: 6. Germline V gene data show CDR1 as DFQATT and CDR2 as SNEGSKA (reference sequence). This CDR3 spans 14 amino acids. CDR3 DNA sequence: TGCAGTACTGGGACTAGCGGCCCCACAGATACGCAGTATTTT. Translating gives CSTGTSGPTDTQYF.

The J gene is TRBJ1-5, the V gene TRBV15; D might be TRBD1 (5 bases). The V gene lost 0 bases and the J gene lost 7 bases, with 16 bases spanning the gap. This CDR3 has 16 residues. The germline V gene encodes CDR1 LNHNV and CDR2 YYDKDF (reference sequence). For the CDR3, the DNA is TGTGCCACCAGCAGAGATTCTGTACAGGCGGGGCAGCCCCAGCATTTT. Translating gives CATSRDSVQAGQPQHF.

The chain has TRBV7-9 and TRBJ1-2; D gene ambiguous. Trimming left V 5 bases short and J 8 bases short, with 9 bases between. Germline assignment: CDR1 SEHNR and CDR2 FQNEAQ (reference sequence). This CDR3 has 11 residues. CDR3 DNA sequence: TGTGCCAGCAGCCCATCACAGGGCTACACCTTC. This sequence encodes CASSPSQGYTF.

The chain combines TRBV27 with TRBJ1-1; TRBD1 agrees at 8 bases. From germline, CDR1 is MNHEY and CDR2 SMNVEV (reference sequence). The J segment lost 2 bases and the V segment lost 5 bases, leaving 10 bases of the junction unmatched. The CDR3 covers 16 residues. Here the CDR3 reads CASSIRRGQGNTEAFF. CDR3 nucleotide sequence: TGTGCCAGCAGTATCCGACGAGGACAGGGTAACACTGAAGCTTTCTTT.

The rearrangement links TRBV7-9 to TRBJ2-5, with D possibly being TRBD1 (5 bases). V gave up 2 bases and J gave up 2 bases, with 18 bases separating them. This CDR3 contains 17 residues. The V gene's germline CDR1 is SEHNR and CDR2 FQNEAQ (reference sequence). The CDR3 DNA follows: TGTGCCAGCAGCTTAAATCTGATTGGGGCCCCGCAAGAGACCCAGTACTTC. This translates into CASSLNLIGAPQETQYF.

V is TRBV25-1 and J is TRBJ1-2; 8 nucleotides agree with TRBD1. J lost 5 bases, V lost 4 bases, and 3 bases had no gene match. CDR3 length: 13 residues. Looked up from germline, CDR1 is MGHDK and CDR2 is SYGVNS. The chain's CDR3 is CASSAGGGYGYTF. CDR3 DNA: TGTGCCAGCAGTGCAGGGGGCGGATATGGCTACACCTTC.

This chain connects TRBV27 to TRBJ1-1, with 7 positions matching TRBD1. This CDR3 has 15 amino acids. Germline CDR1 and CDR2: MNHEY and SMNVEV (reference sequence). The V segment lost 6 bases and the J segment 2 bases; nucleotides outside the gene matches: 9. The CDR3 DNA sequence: TGTGCCAGCAGCCGTAGAGAGGGGGCTAACACTGAAGCTTTCTTT. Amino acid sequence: CASSRREGANTEAFF.

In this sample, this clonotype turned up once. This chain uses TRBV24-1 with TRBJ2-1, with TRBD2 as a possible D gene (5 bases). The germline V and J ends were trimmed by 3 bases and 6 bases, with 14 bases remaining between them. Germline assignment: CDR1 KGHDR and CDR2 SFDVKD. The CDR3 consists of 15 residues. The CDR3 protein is CATSDPRGSFNEQFF. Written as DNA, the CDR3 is TGTGCCACCAGTGATCCCCGGGGATCGTTCAATGAGCAGTTCTTC.

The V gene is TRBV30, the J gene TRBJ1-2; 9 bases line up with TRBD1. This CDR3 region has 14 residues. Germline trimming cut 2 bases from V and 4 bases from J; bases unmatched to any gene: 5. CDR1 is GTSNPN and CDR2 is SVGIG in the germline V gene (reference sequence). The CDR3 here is CAWSRQGVGYGYTF. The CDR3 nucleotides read TGTGCCTGGAGTAGACAGGGGGTCGGCTATGGCTACACCTTC.